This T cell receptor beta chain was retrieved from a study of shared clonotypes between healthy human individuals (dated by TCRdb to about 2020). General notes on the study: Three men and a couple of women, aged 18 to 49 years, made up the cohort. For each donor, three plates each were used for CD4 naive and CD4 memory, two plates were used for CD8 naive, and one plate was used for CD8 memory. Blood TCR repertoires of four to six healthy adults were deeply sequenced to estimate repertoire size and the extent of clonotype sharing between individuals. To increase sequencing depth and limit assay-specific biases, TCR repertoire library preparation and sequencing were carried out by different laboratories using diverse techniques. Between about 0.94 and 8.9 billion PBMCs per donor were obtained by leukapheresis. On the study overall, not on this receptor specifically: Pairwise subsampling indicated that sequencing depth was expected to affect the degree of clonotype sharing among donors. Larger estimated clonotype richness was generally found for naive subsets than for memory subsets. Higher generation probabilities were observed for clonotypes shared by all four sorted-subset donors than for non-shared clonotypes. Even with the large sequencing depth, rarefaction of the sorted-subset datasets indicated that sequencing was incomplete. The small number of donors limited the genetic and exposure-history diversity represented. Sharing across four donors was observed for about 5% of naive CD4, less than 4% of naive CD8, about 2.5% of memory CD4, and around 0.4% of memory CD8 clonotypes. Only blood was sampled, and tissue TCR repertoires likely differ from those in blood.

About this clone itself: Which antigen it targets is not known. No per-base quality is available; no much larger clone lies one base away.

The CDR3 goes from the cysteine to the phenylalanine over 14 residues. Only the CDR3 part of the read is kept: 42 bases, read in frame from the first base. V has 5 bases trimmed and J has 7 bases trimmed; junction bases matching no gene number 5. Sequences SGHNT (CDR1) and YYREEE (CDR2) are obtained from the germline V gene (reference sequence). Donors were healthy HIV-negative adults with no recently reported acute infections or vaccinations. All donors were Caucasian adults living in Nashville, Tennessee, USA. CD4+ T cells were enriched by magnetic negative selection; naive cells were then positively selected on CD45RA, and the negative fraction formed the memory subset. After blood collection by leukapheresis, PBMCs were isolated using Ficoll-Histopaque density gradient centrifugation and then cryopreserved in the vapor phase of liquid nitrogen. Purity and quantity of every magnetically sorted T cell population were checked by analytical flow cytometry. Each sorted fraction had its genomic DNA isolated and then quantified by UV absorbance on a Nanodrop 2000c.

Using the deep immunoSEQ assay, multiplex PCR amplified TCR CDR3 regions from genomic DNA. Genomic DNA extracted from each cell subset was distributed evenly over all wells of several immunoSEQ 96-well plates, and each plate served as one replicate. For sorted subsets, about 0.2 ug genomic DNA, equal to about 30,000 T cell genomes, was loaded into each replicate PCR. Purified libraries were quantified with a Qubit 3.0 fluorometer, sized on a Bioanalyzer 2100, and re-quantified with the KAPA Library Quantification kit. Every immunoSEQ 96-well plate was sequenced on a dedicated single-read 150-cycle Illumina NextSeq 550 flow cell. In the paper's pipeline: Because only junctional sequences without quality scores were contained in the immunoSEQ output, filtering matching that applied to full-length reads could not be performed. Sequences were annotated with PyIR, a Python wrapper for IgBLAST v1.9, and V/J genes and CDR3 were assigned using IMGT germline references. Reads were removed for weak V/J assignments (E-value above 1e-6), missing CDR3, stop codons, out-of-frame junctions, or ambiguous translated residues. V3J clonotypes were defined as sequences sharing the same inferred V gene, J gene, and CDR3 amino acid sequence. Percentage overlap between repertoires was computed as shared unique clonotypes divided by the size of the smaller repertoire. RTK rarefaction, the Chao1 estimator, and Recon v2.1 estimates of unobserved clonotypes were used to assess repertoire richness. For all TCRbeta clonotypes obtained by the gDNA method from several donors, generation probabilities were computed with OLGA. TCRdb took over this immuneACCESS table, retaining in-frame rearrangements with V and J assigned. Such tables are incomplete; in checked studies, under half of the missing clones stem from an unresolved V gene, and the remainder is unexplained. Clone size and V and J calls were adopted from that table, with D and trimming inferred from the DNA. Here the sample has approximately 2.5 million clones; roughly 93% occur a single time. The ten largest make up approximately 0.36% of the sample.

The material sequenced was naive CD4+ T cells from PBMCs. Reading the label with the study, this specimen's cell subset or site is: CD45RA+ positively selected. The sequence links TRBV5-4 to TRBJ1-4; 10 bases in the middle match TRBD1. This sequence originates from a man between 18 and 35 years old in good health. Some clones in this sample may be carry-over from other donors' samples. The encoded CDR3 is CASRRTGGGEKLFF. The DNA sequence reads TGTGCCAGCAGGAGGACAGGGGGAGGTGAAAAACTGTTTTTT.